This TCR beta chain stems from a study of shared clonotypes between healthy human individuals. About the research overall: CD4 naive cells filled three plates per donor, CD4 memory three, CD8 naive two and CD8 memory one.

Generated by immunoSEQ multiplex PCR, the TCRdb table keeps only in-frame clones and is missing some. The table shows about 650,000 clones, with roughly 95% occurring only once. Positive CCR7 selection of CD45RO-negative cells yielded the naive CD8 cells, and terminally differentiated effector memory CD45RA+ cells were excluded. In this sample, this clone turned up once. In germline, CDR1 is SGHVS, CDR2 FNYEAQ. Trimming took 4 bases from V and 7 from J, leaving 19 bases between them. This CDR3 contains 16 residues. The TCR originated in a woman aged 25 to 45 in good health. The V call is TRBV7-6, the J call TRBJ1-4; a possible D gene is TRBD1 (5 bases). Specimen: naive CD8+ T cells sorted from blood. The CDR3 nucleotides read TGTGCCAGCAGCTCGGGAGCGGGGGGTCGTGGTGAAAAACTGTTTTTT. Translating gives CASSSGAGGRGEKLFF.